This TCR beta chain was sequenced for a study of early T cells in non-severe SARS-CoV-2 infection. Across the whole study: Sequencing used unsorted whole-blood bulk RNA, so chains lack pairing. General observations from the study: The matching step, a VDJdb search, favored anti-spike CD8 responses and missed private and CD4 specificities.

Unique molecular identifiers tagged individual cDNA molecules. TCRdb fed the 5' RACE reads into MiXCR, producing one record per CDR3 protein. The sample contains roughly 26,000 distinct CDR3 sequences, 4% to 6% of which appear only once. In regard to this clonotype: Its antigen remains unknown.

The CDR3 loop spans 13 amino acids. Germline values: CDR1 SGHNT, CDR2 YENEEA. The ends were cut back, 3 bases at V and 2 bases at J, with 6 bases in the middle. Sequencing was carried out using whole blood. The clonotype comes from an adult who was a healthcare worker with PCR-confirmed SARS-CoV-2 infection or an uninfected control (not recorded which). The chain combines TRBV11-3 with TRBJ2-3, with D unresolved. CDR3 bases: TGTGCCAGCAGCTTGGAAGACACAGATACGCAGTATTTT. Translation gives CASSLEDTDTQYF.